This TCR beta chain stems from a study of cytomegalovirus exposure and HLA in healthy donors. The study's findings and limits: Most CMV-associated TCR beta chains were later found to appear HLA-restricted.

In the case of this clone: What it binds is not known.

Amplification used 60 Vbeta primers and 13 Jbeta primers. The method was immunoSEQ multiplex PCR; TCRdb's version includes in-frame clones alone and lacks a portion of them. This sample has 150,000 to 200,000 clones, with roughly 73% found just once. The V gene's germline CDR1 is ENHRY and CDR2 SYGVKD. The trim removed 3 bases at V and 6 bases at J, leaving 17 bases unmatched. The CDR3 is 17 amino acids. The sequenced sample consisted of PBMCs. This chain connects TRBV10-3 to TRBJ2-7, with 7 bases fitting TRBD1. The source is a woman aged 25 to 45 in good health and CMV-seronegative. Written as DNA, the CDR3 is TGTGCCATCAGTGACCTAACAGGGGTAAACCCTTCTGTCGAGCAGTACTTC. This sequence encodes CAISDLTGVNPSVEQYF.